This section outlines one TCR beta chain sequence together with its context. CDR1 is KGHDR, CDR2 SFDVKD, per germline. The CDR3 contains 14 residues. J lost 1 base, V lost 5 bases, and 3 bases had no gene match. These data come from a study of blood T cell repertoires in COVID-19. At the level of the study: Samples representing acute and convalescent COVID-19 were sourced from the United States, Italy and Spain. Sources were T cells, B-cell-depleted T cells, or PBMCs; the material itself was cDNA or gDNA.

As originally analysed: Reference gene primer amplification gave estimated nucleated cell counts. Data came from immunoSEQ multiplex PCR; TCRdb stores just in-frame clones and leaves some out. The V and J calls and the clone size are those of that table, but D and trimming were determined from the DNA. In the table there are approximately 260,000 clones, under 90% of which are singletons. The sample comprised peripheral blood. The J gene is TRBJ2-5, the V gene TRBV24-1; 7 nucleotides match TRBD1. The receptor comes from a man aged 45-65 years with acute or convalescent COVID-19. The CDR3 spells CATSAWDSQETQYF. CDR3 in DNA: TGTGCCACCAGTGCCTGGGACAGCCAAGAGACCCAGTACTTC.